This TCR beta chain is from a study of T-cell memory formation after mild COVID-19. The study, taken as a whole, reports: Nothing showed for sure that second-wave clones peaking on day 37 were SARS-CoV-2 specific. Clones contracting day 15 to 85 were balanced CD4/CD8; later expanders leaned CD4+.

TCR alpha and TCR beta cDNA libraries carrying sample barcodes and UMIs came from 5'RACE with constant-segment primers. TCRdb re-called the 5' RACE reads through MiXCR, storing one row per CDR3 protein. The table has about 310,000 distinct CDR3 sequences, roughly a fifth seen once. On this clonotype: As yet, its antigen is unknown.

Per the germline V gene, CDR1 is DFQATT and CDR2 is SNEGSKA (reference sequence). V was trimmed by 8 bases and J by 8 bases, leaving 13 bases between them. The CDR3 covers 11 residues. The chain combines TRBV20-1 with TRBJ2-1, with D perhaps matching TRBD1 (6 bases). The origin of this receptor is a man between 18 and 29 years old who had mild COVID-19 (a few samples of this study predate the infection). Cell type and time point are not known. The sequenced sample consisted of PBMCs or a T cell subset sorted from them (not recorded which). The CDR3 DNA is TGCAGTAATGAATGGGGGCATGAGCAGTTCTTC. Its protein product is CSNEWGHEQFF.